The 6 T cell receptor beta chains below were found in one sample sequenced in a study of blood T cell repertoires in COVID-19. TCRdb's table, derived via immunoSEQ multiplex PCR, lists solely in-frame clones and lacks some. The sample yields tens of thousands of clones, around 87% seen once. Sequencing input: peripheral blood. The source of these receptors is a woman older than 75 with active or convalescent COVID-19.

This chain joins TRBV6-5 and TRBJ2-3, with 9 bases fitting TRBD2. Germline lookup yields CDR1 MNHEY and CDR2 SVGAGI. This CDR3 comprises 14 residues. Trimming removed 7 bases from V and 6 bases from J; junction bases left unmatched: 8. DNA of the CDR3: TGTGCCAGCAAACTCGGGACTAGCTTTGATACGCAGTATTTT. This sequence encodes CASKLGTSFDTQYF.

This rearrangement joins TRBV10-3 to TRBJ1-4, with 8 bases aligning to TRBD1. Germline CDR1 and CDR2: ENHRY and SYGVKD. The V gene end was trimmed by 0 bases and the J gene end by 5 bases; junction bases not matched to a gene: 8. There are 17 residues in the CDR3. Here the CDR3 DNA reads TGTGCCATCAGTGAGTCAACCCGGACAGGGTTAAATGAAAAACTGTTTTTT. It translates to CAISESTRTGLNEKLFF.

This clone came up once. This rearrangement joins TRBV18 to TRBJ2-1; D is perhaps TRBD2 (6 bases). The V end was cut by 0 bases, the J end by 5 bases, with 17 bases between. The CDR3 loop spans 17 amino acids. Germline-derived CDR1 and CDR2 are KGHSH and LQKENI. CDR3 DNA: TGTGCCAGCTCACCACCGAGGTCGGGAGCAGGGCACAATGAGCAGTTCTTC. Translating it yields CASSPPRSGAGHNEQFF.

This chain joins TRBV18 and TRBJ1-1; the match to TRBD1 covers 7 bases. Germline V gene sequence: CDR1 KGHSH, CDR2 LQKENI. The length of the CDR3 is 15 residues. The V gene end was trimmed by 1 base and the J gene end by 3 bases; junction bases not matched to a gene: 5. The CDR3 loop is CASSPRSGGYTEAFF. As DNA, the CDR3 is TGTGCCAGCTCACCACGGTCAGGGGGATACACTGAAGCTTTCTTT.

The genes are TRBV29-1 and TRBJ2-7; a possible D gene is TRBD1 (5 bases). The CDR3 is 14 amino acids. V shed 0 bases and J shed 3 bases, with 12 bases lying between them. Germline V gives CDR1 SQVTM, CDR2 ANQGSEA. CDR3 DNA sequence: TGCAGCGTTGAAGATCGAAGGGGTGGCTACGAGCAGTACTTC. As protein: CSVEDRRGGYEQYF.

The chain has TRBV2 and TRBJ2-6, with 10 bases lining up with TRBD1. The CDR3 is 17 residues long. Germline V lookup: CDR1 SNHLY, CDR2 FYNNEI. Trimming removed 7 bases from V and 4 bases from J; junction bases left unmatched: 10. The CDR3 sequence: CASTLVGTGAGANVLTF. The CDR3 DNA reads TGTGCCAGCACCCTGGTAGGGACAGGGGCGGGGGCCAACGTCCTGACTTTC.